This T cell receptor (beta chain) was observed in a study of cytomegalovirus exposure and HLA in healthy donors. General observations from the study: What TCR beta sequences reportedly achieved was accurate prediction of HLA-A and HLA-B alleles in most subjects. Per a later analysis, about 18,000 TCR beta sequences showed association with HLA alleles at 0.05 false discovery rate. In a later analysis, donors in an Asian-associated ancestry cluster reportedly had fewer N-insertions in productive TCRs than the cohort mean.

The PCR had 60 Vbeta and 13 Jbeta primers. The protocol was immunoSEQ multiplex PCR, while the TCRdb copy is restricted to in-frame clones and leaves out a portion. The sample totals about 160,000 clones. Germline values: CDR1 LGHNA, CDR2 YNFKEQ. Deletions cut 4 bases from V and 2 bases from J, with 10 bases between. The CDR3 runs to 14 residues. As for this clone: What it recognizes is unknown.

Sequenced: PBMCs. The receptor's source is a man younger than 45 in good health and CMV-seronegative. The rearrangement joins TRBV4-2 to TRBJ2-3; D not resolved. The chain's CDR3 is CASSRALFTDTQYF. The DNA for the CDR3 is TGTGCCAGCAGCCGCGCCTTATTCACAGATACGCAGTATTTT.